This TCR beta chain was obtained from a study of CD8+ T cells in alopecia areata. Germline lookup yields CDR1 MNHEY and CDR2 SVGAGI. The CDR3 length is 16 residues. V lost 4 bases to trimming and J lost 5 bases; unmatched junction nucleotides: 10. Treatment indicated: oral pan-JAK inhibitor, 5-10 mg twice daily. In each case, RNA was isolated and then reverse transcribed into cDNA as the sequencing template. TCRdb's copy holds only in-frame clones and misses some; the assay was immunoSEQ multiplex PCR. The table has 200,000 to 250,000 clones, roughly two fifths seen once. The origin of this receptor is a human donor with alopecia areata. The input for sequencing was CD4+ T cells sorted from blood, taken at approximately week 34, from a patient treated with tofacitinib. The V call is TRBV6-5, the J call TRBJ2-7, with TRBD2 matching over 11 bases. DNA of the CDR3: TGTGCCAGCAGTTTCCTGACTAGCGGGGACCGGGACGAGCAGTACTTC. It translates to CASSFLTSGDRDEQYF.